This T cell receptor (beta chain) emerged from a study of blood T cell repertoires in COVID-19. For the study at large: Donors in the United States, Italy and Spain gave samples during acute or convalescent COVID-19.

Participants had their cohort set by participant-reported clinical history. The V and J ends lost 3 bases and 4 bases, in that order; junction bases with no gene match: 6. Germline CDR1 and CDR2: GTSNPN and SVGIG (reference sequence). There are 14 residues in the CDR3. This clone was seen only once. Produced via immunoSEQ multiplex PCR; TCRdb's table is partial and in-frame only. The table lists 450,000 to 500,000 clones, about nine tenths of them singletons. Sequenced input: PBMCs or T cells enriched from blood (not recorded which). This rearrangement joins TRBV30 to TRBJ1-1, with TRBD1 matching 9 bases. The TCR was taken from a woman aged 55-69 years who had recovered from COVID-19. The CDR3 coding sequence is TGTGCCTGGAGACACGACAGGGGGATCACTGAAGCTTTCTTT. This sequence encodes CAWRHDRGITEAFF.